The rows below give T cell receptor beta chains drawn from one sample of a study of T-cell memory formation after mild COVID-19. One entry per CDR3 protein results from TCRdb running MiXCR on the 5' RACE reads. The sample shows about 33,000 distinct CDR3 sequences, around a fifth of them seen only once. Material for sequencing was PBMCs or a T cell subset sorted from them (not recorded which). All receptors come from an adult who had mild COVID-19 (a few samples of this study predate the infection). Cell type and time point are not known. Each CDR3 is given with its conserved first and last residue. The D gene is left open where the match is weak. Some rows mark clone size as missing; the rest say once, few, many or name a class of expanded clone.

TRBD1,TRBJ2-1,many,TRBV24-1,TGTGCCACCAGTGATCCACGGGACAGGGGCCCCCTCAATGAGCAGTTCTTC,CATSDPRDRGPLNEQFF
NA,TRBJ2-1,many,TRBV20-1,TGCAGTGCTAGAGACGCGGGTTACTCCTACAATGAGCAGTTCTTC,CSARDAGYSYNEQFF
NA,TRBJ1-2,many,TRBV20-1,TGCAGTGCTAGAGAGGGATTGCTACAATATGGCTACACCTTC,CSAREGLLQYGYTF
TRBD2,TRBJ2-1,many,TRBV9,TGTGCCAGCAGCAAAAGCGGGACTAGCGGGAGGGCCAGGTCCTACAATGAGCAGTTCTTC,CASSKSGTSGRARSYNEQFF
NA,TRBJ2-1,NA,TRBV9,TGTGCCAGCAGCGTAGAAGGGACACCGGTCAATGAGCAGTTCTTC,CASSVEGTPVNEQFF
NA,TRBJ2-1,NA,TRBV7-2,TGTGCCAGCAGCTCCCCCGAAGGGCTCGCTCCAGGCTCCTACAATGAGCAGTTCTTC,CASSSPEGLAPGSYNEQFF
NA,TRBJ2-7,medium-sized,TRBV11-2,TGTGCCAGCAGCCCTCCGGGACGGTTTCGGAAGGAGCAGTACTTC,CASSPPGRFRKEQYF
NA,TRBJ1-5,few,TRBV7-9,TGTGCCAGCAGCTTAGTCGCCGGTCAGCCCCAGCATTTT,CASSLVAGQPQHF
TRBD2,TRBJ2-3,many,TRBV12-3/TRBV12-4,TGTGCCAGCAGTTTCCATACTAGCGGTACAGATACGCAGTATTTT,CASSFHTSGTDTQYF
TRBD2,TRBJ2-4,many,TRBV28,TGTGCCAGCAGTCCCGGGACTAGCGGGACCCTAGCCAAAAACATTCAGTACTTC,CASSPGTSGTLAKNIQYF
TRBD2,TRBJ2-1,many,TRBV12-3/TRBV12-4,TGTGCCAGCAGTCTCAGCGGGAGGGCCTACAATGAGCAGTTCTTC,CASSLSGRAYNEQFF
NA,TRBJ2-5,NA,TRBV6-5,TGTGCCAGCAGTTACCACTTGGGTTTAGAGACCCAGTACTTC,CASSYHLGLETQYF
TRBD2,TRBJ2-7,many,TRBV20-1,TGCAGTGCTAGCCCCTTTAGCGGGAGGGTCTCCTACGAGCAGTACTTC,CSASPFSGRVSYEQYF
NA,TRBJ1-4,many,TRBV6-1,TGTGCCAGCAGGCACCCTCAGTCGAATGAAAAACTGTTTTTT,CASRHPQSNEKLFF
NA,TRBJ2-1,NA,TRBV6-2/TRBV6-3,TGTGCCAGCAGTTACTCGGGAGTTCAGAATGAGCAGTTCTTC,CASSYSGVQNEQFF
TRBD1,TRBJ1-6,many,TRBV9,TGTGCCAGCAGCGTCGACAGGGATGGAAATTCACCCCTCCACTTT,CASSVDRDGNSPLHF
TRBD2,TRBJ2-1,NA,TRBV2,TGTGCCAGCAGTCCTGGACTAGCGGGAGACAATGAGCAGTTCTTC,CASSPGLAGDNEQFF
NA,TRBJ2-6,many,TRBV4-1,TGCGCCAGCAGCCGTGGGGCGATTCCAAGGTCCAGAGGCTCTGGGGCCAACGTCCTGACTTTC,CASSRGAIPRSRGSGANVLTF
NA,TRBJ1-1,many,TRBV7-9,TGTGCCAGCAGCTATCAGGGCGCGACTGAAGCTTTCTTT,CASSYQGATEAFF
NA,TRBJ1-1,many,TRBV7-2,TGTGCCAGCAGCCCCCGGTACAGGGACACTGAAGCTTTCTTT,CASSPRYRDTEAFF
NA,TRBJ1-1,few,TRBV7-2,TGTGCCAGCAGCGGGCAAACAGGGTATTTGGAAGCTTTCTTT,CASSGQTGYLEAFF
TRBD1,TRBJ2-7,NA,TRBV18,TGTGCCAGCTCATCCCGGGACAGGGGGATCTACGAGCAGTACTTC,CASSSRDRGIYEQYF
TRBD2,TRBJ2-1,NA,TRBV7-8,TGTGCCAGCAGCTTCCCGGGGGGTGGTATTTATGAGCAGTTCTTC,CASSFPGGGIYEQFF
TRBD2,TRBJ2-2,many,TRBV7-2,TGTGCCAGCAGCCCCCGGACTAGCGGGAGCGGAGGGGAGCTGTTTTTT,CASSPRTSGSGGELFF
NA,TRBJ1-2,many,TRBV6-1,TGTGCCAGCAGTGGAGGTGGAGGGAACTCCCATGGCTACACCTTC,CASSGGGGNSHGYTF
TRBD2,TRBJ2-1,many,TRBV27,TGTGCCAGCAGTTACTCCTCTAGCGGGGGTCAGTTCTTC,CASSYSSSGGQFF
TRBD1,TRBJ2-7,NA,TRBV29-1,TGCAGCGTCGGACAGGGCCTCGAGCAGTACTTC,CSVGQGLEQYF
TRBD1,TRBJ1-1,many,TRBV12-3/TRBV12-4,TGTGCCAGCAGTCCACCGGGACAGGGGAACACTGAAGCTTTCTTT,CASSPPGQGNTEAFF
NA,TRBJ1-4,many,TRBV4-2,TGTGCCAGCAGCCAAGGTGGAACTAATGAAAAACTGTTTTTT,CASSQGGTNEKLFF
TRBD1,TRBJ1-4,NA,TRBV5-4,TGTGCCAGCAGCTGGGGGGGCAGGGGGAACTATGAAAAACTGTTTTTT,CASSWGGRGNYEKLFF
TRBD1,TRBJ1-1,few,TRBV19,TGTGCCAGTAGTTCGAACAGGGGGCAAGGTGGTGAAGCTTTCTTT,CASSSNRGQGGEAFF
NA,TRBJ2-3,medium-sized,TRBV11-2,TGTGCCAGCAGACGTCTGATCGGGGGCCAACCGGATACGCAGTATTTT,CASRRLIGGQPDTQYF
NA,TRBJ1-1,many,TRBV3-1,TGTGCCAGCAGCCAAGTGGCGGGTTACACTGAAGCTTTCTTT,CASSQVAGYTEAFF
NA,TRBJ2-1,many,TRBV12-5,TGTGCTAGTGCACGCGGGGGAGGGACAGCTAATGAGCAGTTCTTC,CASARGGGTANEQFF
TRBD1,TRBJ2-7,many,TRBV3-1,TGTGCCAGCAGCTCGCAGACAGGGGGCCAGTACTTC,CASSSQTGGQYF
NA,TRBJ1-2,few,TRBV30,TGTGCCTGGAGTGTAAAGAGTAACTATGGCTACACCTTC,CAWSVKSNYGYTF
NA,TRBJ1-1,many,TRBV4-3,TGCGCCAGCAGCCAGGTAACAGGGAACACTGAAGCTTTCTTT,CASSQVTGNTEAFF
NA,TRBJ1-5,many,TRBV5-5,TGTGCCAGCAGCTTGTATCCAAATAGCAATCAGCCCCAGCATTTT,CASSLYPNSNQPQHF
NA,TRBJ1-1,many,TRBV15,TGTGCCACCAGCAGAGTCGCCAGGGCGAACACTGAAGCTTTCTTT,CATSRVARANTEAFF
NA,TRBJ1-6,many,TRBV6-5,TGTGCCAGCGGGTCTGGATGGCAGAGGAATTCACCCCTCCACTTT,CASGSGWQRNSPLHF
NA,TRBJ2-1,many,TRBV29-1,TGCAGCGTCCTCACGCTCAGGACAGTCGGGGACTCCTACAATGAGCAGTTCTTC,CSVLTLRTVGDSYNEQFF
NA,TRBJ2-3,NA,TRBV6-8,TGTGCCAGCAGGGGGCCAGTTACCACAGATACGCAGTATTTT,CASRGPVTTDTQYF
NA,TRBJ2-2,many,TRBV27,TGTGCCAGCAGTCCCCACGGGATAGCAGGCGGGGAGCTGTTTTTT,CASSPHGIAGGELFF
NA,TRBJ2-3,many,TRBV7-7,TGTGCTAGCAGCAAAGGGACGGACCGCACAGATACGCAGTATTTT,CASSKGTDRTDTQYF
NA,TRBJ2-2,many,TRBV5-1,TGCGCCAGCAGCTTGGGGGGACTCATGAACACCGGGGAGCTGTTTTTT,CASSLGGLMNTGELFF
NA,TRBJ2-5,many,TRBV29-1,TGCAGCGGAATGACAGGACAAGAGACCCAGTACTTC,CSGMTGQETQYF
TRBD2,TRBJ2-7,many,TRBV7-9,TGTGCCAGCAGCTTCCTTAGCGGGGTAGCCTACGAGCAGTACTTC,CASSFLSGVAYEQYF
NA,TRBJ1-2,many,TRBV20-1,TGCAGTACAGGAGAAAACTATGGCTACACCTTC,CSTGENYGYTF
TRBD1,TRBJ2-1,many,TRBV29-1,TGCAGCGTCGGGACAGGGGTTGGCAATGAGCAGTTCTTC,CSVGTGVGNEQFF
TRBD1,TRBJ1-6,many,TRBV20-1,TGCAGTGCTAGAGAACAGGGACAGCGTAATTCACCCCTCCACTTT,CSAREQGQRNSPLHF
NA,TRBJ2-7,NA,TRBV20-1,TGCAGTGCTAGAGACGGCGCGGGGGCCCCCTACGAGCAGTACTTC,CSARDGAGAPYEQYF
TRBD2,TRBJ2-1,many,TRBV20-1,TGCAGTGCTAGAAGCCTAGCGGGGGGGACCTACAATGAGCAGTTCTTC,CSARSLAGGTYNEQFF
NA,TRBJ1-4,many,TRBV12-3/TRBV12-4,TGTGCCAGCAGTTTTCGGCCAGGGAAGGAAAAACTGTTTTTT,CASSFRPGKEKLFF